Below are 32 T cell receptor beta chains sequenced from a single sample in a study of blood T cell repertoires in COVID-19 (dated by TCRdb to the early 2020s). The library was generated by the immunoSEQ multiplex PCR assay. The table comes from immuneACCESS by way of TCRdb, which keeps in-frame sequences with V and J called. Part of the clones is missing from these tables; in studies checked, under half for an unresolved V gene and the rest for unknown reasons. This sample is represented by approximately 300,000 clones; approximately 86% of them were singletons. 0.87% of the sample comes from the top ten. Source material: peripheral blood. Receptors were obtained from a human donor with COVID-19, enrolled during active disease. The donor label of this sample is uncertain.

The rearrangement joins TRBV19 to TRBJ2-2; 13 nucleotides match TRBD2. Trimming took 7 bases from V and 0 from J; bases not matched to a gene: 11. CDR1 and CDR2 (germline): LNHDA, SQIVND (reference sequence). The CDR3 loop spans 19 amino acids. CDR3 coding DNA: TGTGCCAGTAAACGACTAGCGGGAGGAACCAACACGAACACCGGGGAGCTGTTTTTT. It encodes CASKRLAGGTNTNTGELFF.

This clone was seen only once. V is TRBV5-5 and J is TRBJ1-6; D is ambiguous. This CDR3 comprises 15 residues. CDR1 is SGHKS, CDR2 YYEKEE, per germline (reference sequence). V lost 0 bases and J lost 8, with 12 bases in between. As DNA, the CDR3 is TGTGCCAGCAGCTTGGATCCGGGGTTGGATTCACCCCTCCACTTT. Protein: CASSLDPGLDSPLHF. Together with reference TRBV5-5 and TRBJ1-6, the CDR3 gives the full variable domain: DAGVTQSPTHLIKTRGQQVTLRCSPISGHKSVSWYQQVLGQGPQFIFQYYEKEERGRGNFPDRFSARQFPNYSSELNVNALLLGDSALYLCASSLDPGLDSPLHFGNGTRLTVT.

This chain uses TRBV7-2 with TRBJ1-3, with 9 positions matching TRBD1. Germline V CDR1 and CDR2: SGHTA, FQGNSA. This CDR3 comprises 17 residues. The V gene end was trimmed by 0 bases and the J gene end by 3 bases; junction bases not matched to a gene: 6. The CDR3 protein is CASSLALGQGVGNTIYF. In DNA, the CDR3 is TGTGCCAGCAGCTTAGCGTTGGGACAGGGCGTTGGAAACACCATATATTTT.

V is TRBV5-1 and J is TRBJ1-4; D uncertain. The length of the CDR3 is 16 residues. V was clipped by 0 bases and J by 5 bases, with 14 bases between them. CDR1 SGHRS and CDR2 YFSETQ come from the germline V gene. The CDR3 loop reads CASSLEVGGSNEKLFF. The CDR3 DNA reads as TGCGCCAGCAGCTTGGAGGTGGGAGGTTCAAATGAAAAACTGTTTTTT.

The CDR3 nucleotides read TGTGCCAGCAGCTTGGGCAGGGGACCCTACGAGCAGTACTTC. Its protein product is CASSLGRGPYEQYF. This rearrangement joins TRBV7-8 to TRBJ2-7; possible D gene TRBD1, 6 bases. Germline V gives CDR1 SGHVS, CDR2 FQNEAQ. This CDR3 spans 14 amino acids. The ends were cut back, 3 bases at V and 2 bases at J, with 11 bases in the middle.

The gene calls are TRBV30 and TRBJ1-4; D gene ambiguous. The germline CDR1 and CDR2 sequences are GTSNPN and SVGIG (reference sequence). The V and J ends lost 0 bases and 2 bases respectively, with 13 bases between them. This CDR3 contains 16 residues. The CDR3 sequence is CAWSVYSGWTNEKLFF. CDR3 nucleotides: TGTGCCTGGAGTGTCTACAGCGGGTGGACTAATGAAAAACTGTTTTTT.

The genes are TRBV20-1 and TRBJ1-6; possibly TRBD1 for D (6 bases). The V gene lost 3 bases and the J gene lost 8 bases, with 14 bases spanning the gap. Germline V gene lookup returns CDR1 DFQATT and CDR2 SNEGSKA (reference sequence). The CDR3 is 14 amino acids. CDR3 DNA: TGCAGTGCTAGTTTTCGGGGGGCTGATTCACCCCTCCACTTT. Its translation is CSASFRGADSPLHF.

The chain employs TRBV18 and TRBJ1-1; 9 positions match TRBD1. Germline V gives CDR1 KGHSH, CDR2 LQKENI. After removal of 3 bases from V and 4 bases from J, the junction contained 3 bases not matched to a gene. The CDR3 extends over 14 amino acids. The CDR3 region is CASSPGQGITEAFF. CDR3 DNA sequence: TGTGCCAGCTCACCGGGACAGGGAATCACTGAAGCTTTCTTT.

To note about this clone: Additional DNA sequences in this sample encode the identical CDR3. The chain employs TRBV5-6 and TRBJ1-1; D may be TRBD1 (5 bases). CDR3 length: 12 residues. Trimming cost V 0 bases and J 10 bases, with 10 bases left between them. Germline CDR1 and CDR2: SGHDT and YYEEEE. CDR3 coding DNA: TGTGCCAGCAGCTTGGCGGGGGTAGGAGCTTTCTTT. Its translation: CASSLAGVGAFF. Filled out from reference TRBV5-6 and TRBJ1-1, the complete variable domain reads DAGVTQSPTHLIKTRGQQVTLRCSPKSGHDTVSWYQQALGQGPQFIFQYYEEEERQRGNFPDRFSGHQFPNYSSELNVNALLLGDSALYLCASSLAGVGAFFGQGTRLTVV.

This clone was recorded only once. This chain joins TRBV5-1 and TRBJ2-5, with TRBD2 matching over 9 bases. This CDR3 region has 17 residues. With V trimmed by 0 bases and J by 5 bases, 11 bases remained unmatched. The V gene's germline CDR1 is SGHRS and CDR2 YFSETQ. The CDR3 spells CASSLALVAGVTETQYF. In DNA, the CDR3 is TGCGCCAGCAGCTTGGCCCTCGTAGCGGGAGTAACGGAGACCCAGTACTTC.

The CDR3 sequence: CASSIYSANSPLHF. CDR3 sequence (DNA): TGTGCCAGTAGTATTTACAGTGCTAATTCACCCCTCCACTTT. V is TRBV19 and J is TRBJ1-6, with D hard to call. The CDR3 contains 14 residues. Germline lookup yields CDR1 LNHDA and CDR2 SQIVND (reference sequence). Trimming took 3 bases from V and 6 from J, leaving 9 bases between them. Full variable domain (remainder filled in from reference TRBV19 and TRBJ1-6): DGGITQSPKYLFRKEGQNVTLSCEQNLNHDAMYWYRQDPGQGLRLIYYSQIVNDFQKGDIAEGYSVSREKKESFPLTVTSAQKNPTAFYLCASSIYSANSPLHFGNGTRLTVT.

This chain connects TRBV19 to TRBJ1-3, with 7 bases matching TRBD1. The CDR3 consists of 13 residues. Looked up from germline, CDR1 is LNHDA and CDR2 is SQIVND (reference sequence). Trimming took 5 bases from V and 7 from J; bases not matched to a gene: 5. CDR3 sequence: CASSPGQTNTIYF. DNA for the CDR3: TGTGCCAGTAGTCCGGGACAGACTAACACCATATATTTT.

V usage is TRBV6-6 and J usage is TRBJ1-5; D remains ambiguous. This CDR3 region has 14 residues. V was cut by 9 bases and J by 6 bases, with 18 bases left in between. Germline-derived CDR1 and CDR2 are MNHNY and SVGAGI (reference sequence). The CDR3 coding sequence is TGTGCCAGTACGGAGGCGGGGAGTAGTCAGCCCCAGCATTTT. It is translated as CASTEAGSSQPQHF.

The CDR3 sequence: CASSSRSGIGYSNQPQHF. DNA of the CDR3: TGTGCCAGCAGCTCTCGCTCCGGGATCGGTTATAGCAATCAGCCCCAGCATTTT. The chain links TRBV7-2 to TRBJ1-5; no clear D gene. The CDR3 totals 18 residues. Germline V gives CDR1 SGHTA, CDR2 FQGNSA. The V end lost 4 bases, the J end lost 0 bases, and 19 bases lay between the germline ends.

V gene TRBV7-9 combines with J gene TRBJ1-1; tentative D call: TRBD1 (6 bases). V shed 0 bases and J shed 7 bases, with 12 bases lying between them. Germline assignment: CDR1 SEHNR and CDR2 FQNEAQ (reference sequence). This CDR3 spans 14 amino acids. The CDR3 DNA reads TGTGCCAGCAGCTTAGCAGGGGGGGATGTTGAAGCTTTCTTT. Protein product: CASSLAGGDVEAFF.

The rearrangement joins TRBV28 to TRBJ2-1; 10 positions match TRBD2. CDR1 MDHEN and CDR2 SYDVKM come from the germline V gene. CDR3 length equals 16 residues. Losses at the gene ends were 3 bases for V and 7 bases for J; bases not matched to a gene: 9. The CDR3 nucleotides read TGTGCCAGCAGTTTTAGCGGGAGGATGGACAAGAATGAGCAGTTCTTC. Residues: CASSFSGRMDKNEQFF.

CDR3 amino acids: CATSEPTSGGTDTQYF. In DNA form, the CDR3 reads TGTGCCACCAGTGAGCCGACTAGCGGCGGCACAGATACGCAGTATTTT. The rearrangement joins TRBV24-1 to TRBJ2-3; 9 bases map to TRBD2. The length of the CDR3 is 16 residues. V lost 4 bases and J lost 1; bases outside the gene matches: 5. The germline CDR1 and CDR2 sequences are KGHDR and SFDVKD.

V gene TRBV27 combines with J gene TRBJ1-5; 8 bases fit TRBD1. There are 15 residues in the CDR3. Trimming took 3 bases from V and 5 from J; bases not matched to a gene: 6. The germline V gene encodes CDR1 MNHEY and CDR2 SMNVEV (reference sequence). For the CDR3, the DNA is TGTGCCAGCAGTTTCGACAGGGGAAGGGATCAGCCCCAGCATTTT. Translated: CASSFDRGRDQPQHF.

V is TRBV7-9 and J is TRBJ2-7; a possible D gene is TRBD1 (6 bases). Trimming shortened V by 2 bases and J by 5 bases, and 10 bases separated the two germline ends. Germline V gene lookup returns CDR1 SEHNR and CDR2 FQNEAQ (reference sequence). The CDR3 is made up of 13 amino acids. CDR3 in DNA: TGTGCCAGCAGCTTAACAGGGCGGAACGAGCAGTACTTC. Protein product: CASSLTGRNEQYF.

Here the CDR3 reads CASSVEAGAGELFF. DNA of the CDR3: TGTGCCAGCAGCGTAGAAGCGGGGGCCGGGGAGCTGTTTTTT. The V and J genes are TRBV9 and TRBJ2-2, with TRBD2 matching 8 bases. The CDR3 runs 14 residues. The J segment lost 6 bases and the V segment lost 0 bases, leaving 1 base of the junction unmatched. The V gene's germline CDR1 is SGDLS and CDR2 YYNGEE.

The chain uses TRBV20-1 and TRBJ1-6; D gene ambiguous. Trimming cost V 5 bases and J 7 bases, with 6 bases left between them. The CDR3 is made up of 11 amino acids. The germline V gene encodes CDR1 DFQATT and CDR2 SNEGSKA (reference sequence). In nucleotides, the CDR3 is TGCAGTGCTTCTCAGAATTCACCCCTCCACTTT. Translation: CSASQNSPLHF.

The rearrangement uses TRBV28 and TRBJ2-7; 9 bases agree with TRBD2. The trim removed 5 bases at V and 2 bases at J, leaving 13 bases unmatched. The CDR3 is made up of 17 amino acids. In germline, CDR1 is MDHEN, CDR2 SYDVKM. The CDR3 region is CASSLSTLIAGAYEQYF. As DNA, the CDR3 is TGTGCCAGCAGTCTCTCCACTCTTATAGCGGGAGCCTACGAGCAGTACTTC.

V and J are TRBV10-3 and TRBJ1-6; D might be TRBD1 (6 bases). Germline values: CDR1 ENHRY, CDR2 SYGVKD. The CDR3 consists of 13 residues. V gave up 10 bases and J gave up 8 bases, with 15 bases separating them. In DNA, the CDR3 is TGTGCCACCAAGGACAGTCGGGATTCACCCCTCCACTTT. Its protein is CATKDSRDSPLHF.

The chain uses TRBV19 and TRBJ1-2, with 8 positions matching TRBD1. The CDR3 extends over 20 amino acids. V was pared by 6 bases and J by 2 bases, with 23 bases of the junction left unmatched. Per the germline V gene, CDR1 is LNHDA and CDR2 is SQIVND (reference sequence). CDR3 DNA sequence: TGTGCCAGTAGCCGCGGGCCCCGAGGACAGGGACCCCAATCCAACTATGGCTACACCTTC. Its protein product is CASSRGPRGQGPQSNYGYTF.

The genes are TRBV2 and TRBJ2-1; the D is unclear. V was shortened by 5 bases and J by 2 bases, with 10 bases between the two germline ends. This CDR3 has 14 residues. Germline values: CDR1 SNHLY, CDR2 FYNNEI. CDR3 loop: CASSSLETYNEQFF. The DNA for the CDR3 is TGTGCCAGCAGTTCTCTAGAAACCTACAATGAGCAGTTCTTC.

The chain employs TRBV28 and TRBJ2-4, with a possible D match to TRBD1 (6 bases). Trimming shortened V by 2 bases and J by 8 bases, and 19 bases separated the two germline ends. Germline lookup yields CDR1 MDHEN and CDR2 SYDVKM. This CDR3 has 16 amino acids. The CDR3 spells CASSLNAAGDKDIQYF. The CDR3, as DNA: TGTGCCAGCAGTTTAAATGCGGCAGGGGATAAGGACATTCAGTACTTC.

This chain joins TRBV28 and TRBJ1-2, with 8 bases lining up with TRBD1. Per the germline V gene, CDR1 is MDHEN and CDR2 is SYDVKM. There are 14 residues in the CDR3. V gave up 4 bases and J gave up 2 bases; unmatched junction bases: 3. The CDR3, as DNA: TGTGCCAGCAGTTGGACAGGGATGAACTATGGCTACACCTTC. Translation gives CASSWTGMNYGYTF.

This clone has more than one count but fewer than ten. J is TRBJ1-2 and V is TRBV29-1; D unclear. The CDR3 is 11 residues long. V lost 8 bases and J lost 7, with 14 bases in between. Germline loops: CDR1 SQVTM, CDR2 ANQGSEA. CDR3 region: CSFLAAGGYTF. CDR3 bases: TGCAGCTTCTTGGCAGCGGGTGGCTACACCTTC.

This clone was detected a few times. This rearrangement joins TRBV9 to TRBJ2-7, with a tentative D call TRBD1 (6 bases). The V gene lost 2 bases and the J gene lost 4 bases, with 16 bases spanning the gap. The CDR3 is made up of 15 amino acids. Germline CDR1 reads SGDLS; CDR2 reads YYNGEE. This chain's CDR3 is CASSVDPQQGYEQYF. CDR3 bases: TGTGCCAGCAGCGTTGACCCACAACAGGGATACGAGCAGTACTTC. Full variable domain (outside the CDR3, taken from reference TRBV9 and TRBJ2-7): DSGVTQTPKHLITATGQRVTLRCSPRSGDLSVYWYQQSLDQGLQFLIQYYNGEERAKGNILERFSAQQFPDLHSELNLSSLELGDSALYFCASSVDPQQGYEQYFGPGTRLTVT.

The chain joins TRBV6-2 or TRBV6-3 to TRBJ1-1, with D hard to call. From germline, CDR1 is MNHEY and CDR2 SVGEGT. Trimming shortened V by 6 bases and J by 0 bases, and 11 bases separated the two germline ends. CDR3 length equals 14 residues. In DNA, the CDR3 is TGTGCCAGCAGCCCGATCCGGGTGAACACTGAAGCTTTCTTT. Amino acid sequence: CASSPIRVNTEAFF.

This sequence joins TRBV5-6 and TRBJ2-7; TRBD1 matches at 8 bases. The CDR3 totals 14 residues. V shed 3 bases, J shed 5 bases, and the junction held 7 bases outside the gene matches. Per the germline V gene, CDR1 is SGHDT and CDR2 is YYEEEE. The DNA of the CDR3 is TGTGCCAGCAGCTGGATGACAGGGGAAAACGAGCAGTACTTC. Translated: CASSWMTGENEQYF.

This clone was observed a few times. V gene TRBV4-1 combines with J gene TRBJ1-4, with unresolved D. Deletions cut 2 bases from V and 7 bases from J, with 14 bases between. CDR3 size: 15 residues. Germline CDR1 and CDR2: MGHRA and YSYEKL. DNA of the CDR3: TGCGCCAGCAGCCAACTCTTCCGGTCGGGTGAAAAACTGTTTTTT. As protein: CASSQLFRSGEKLFF.